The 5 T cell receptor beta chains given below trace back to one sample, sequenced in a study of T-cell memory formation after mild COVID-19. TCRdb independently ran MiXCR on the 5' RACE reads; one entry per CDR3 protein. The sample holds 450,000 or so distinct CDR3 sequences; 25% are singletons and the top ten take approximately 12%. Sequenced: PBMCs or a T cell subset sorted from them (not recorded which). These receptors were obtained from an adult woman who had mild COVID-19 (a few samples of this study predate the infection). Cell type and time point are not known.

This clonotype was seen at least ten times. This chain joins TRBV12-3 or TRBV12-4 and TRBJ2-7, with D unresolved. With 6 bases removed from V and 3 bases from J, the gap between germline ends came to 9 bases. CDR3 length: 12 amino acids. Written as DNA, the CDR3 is TGTGCCAGCAGCCTCTACAGCTACGAGCAGTACTTC. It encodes CASSLYSYEQYF.

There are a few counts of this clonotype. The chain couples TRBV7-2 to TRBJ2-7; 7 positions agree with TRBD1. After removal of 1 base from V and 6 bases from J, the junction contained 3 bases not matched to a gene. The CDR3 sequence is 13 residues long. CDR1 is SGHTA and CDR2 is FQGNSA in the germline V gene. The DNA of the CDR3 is TGTGCCAGCAGCTTAGGTCACAGGGGCGAGCAGTACTTC. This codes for CASSLGHRGEQYF.

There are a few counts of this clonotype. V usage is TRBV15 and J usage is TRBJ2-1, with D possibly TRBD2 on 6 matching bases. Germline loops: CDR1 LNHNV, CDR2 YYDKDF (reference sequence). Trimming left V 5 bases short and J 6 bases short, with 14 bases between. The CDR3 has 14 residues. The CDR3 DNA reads TGTGCCACCAGCGGGACTCGTCTCGGCAATGAGCAGTTCTTC. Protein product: CATSGTRLGNEQFF.

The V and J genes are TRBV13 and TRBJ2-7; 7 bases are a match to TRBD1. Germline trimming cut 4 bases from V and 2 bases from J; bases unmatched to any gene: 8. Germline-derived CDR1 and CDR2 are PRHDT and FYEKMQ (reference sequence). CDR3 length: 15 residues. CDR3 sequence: CASSSRDRVTYEQYF. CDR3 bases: TGTGCCAGCAGCTCCCGGGACAGAGTCACCTACGAGCAGTACTTC.

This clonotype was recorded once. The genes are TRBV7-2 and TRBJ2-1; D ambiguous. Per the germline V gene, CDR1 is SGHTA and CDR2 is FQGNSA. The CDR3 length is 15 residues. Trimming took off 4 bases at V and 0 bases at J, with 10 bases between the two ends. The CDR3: CASSSSRSSYNEQFF. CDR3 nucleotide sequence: TGTGCCAGCAGCTCCAGCCGTAGCTCCTACAATGAGCAGTTCTTC. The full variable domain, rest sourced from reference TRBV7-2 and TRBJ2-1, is GAGVSQSPSNKVTEKGKDVELRCDPISGHTALYWYRQSLGQGLEFLIYFQGNSAPDKSGLPSDRFSAERTGGSVSTLTIQRTQQEDSAVYLCASSSSRSSYNEQFFGPGTRLTVL.